The rows below give T cell receptor beta chains drawn from one sample of a study of cytomegalovirus exposure and HLA in healthy donors. Using immunoSEQ multiplex PCR, the repertoire was profiled, and TCRdb retains in-frame clones only, with some absent. The table lists 120,000 or so clones, over 65% of them singletons. Sample: PBMCs. All receptors derive from a woman in her twenties or thirties in good health and CMV-seronegative. Both conserved end residues are part of each CDR3. A D gene is named only where the DNA matches it firmly. Where a row states a size, it is once, few, many or the class of an expanded clone; other rows omit it.

clone_size d_call j_call v_call cdr3_aa cdr3_nt
. TRBD1 TRBJ1-2 TRBV5-1 CASTSGQGVDGYTF TGCGCCAGCACCTCGGGACAGGGAGTGGATGGCTACACCTTC
. . TRBJ2-1 TRBV6-1 CASRPRDNSYNEQFF TGTGCCAGCAGACCCCGGGACAACTCCTACAATGAGCAGTTCTTC
few . TRBJ2-3 TRBV5-5 CASSLIQPPQGYF TGTGCCAGCAGCTTAATCCAGCCTCCTCAGGGCTATTTT
. TRBD2 TRBJ2-1 TRBV6-4 CASSVTSGNHNEQFF TGTGCCAGCAGTGTGACTAGCGGTAATCACAATGAGCAGTTCTTC
. . TRBJ1-2 TRBV13 CASSLKWGTGATF .
. TRBD1 TRBJ2-5 TRBV6-1 CASSRDRVLAQYF TGTGCCAGCAGCCGGGACAGGGTTCTAGCCCAGTACTTC
. TRBD1 TRBJ1-5 TRBV2 CASRPGQGVGQPQHF TGTGCCAGCAGGCCGGGACAGGGGGTAGGTCAGCCCCAGCATTTT
few . TRBJ1-3 TRBV6-5 CASSPGAIGNTIYF TGTGCCAGCAGTCCGGGAGCGATCGGAAACACCATATATTTT
once TRBD2 TRBJ2-1 TRBV9 CASSDEASGGAGEQFF TGTGCCAGCAGCGATGAGGCTAGCGGGGGGGCAGGTGAGCAGTTCTTC
. TRBD1 TRBJ1-3 TRBV5-6 CASSSGQGRNTIYF TGTGCCAGCAGCTCTGGACAGGGGAGAAACACCATATATTTT
. . TRBJ1-3 TRBV7-9 CASSLDNSGNTIYF TGTGCCAGCAGCTTAGATAACTCTGGAAACACCATATATTTT
. . TRBJ1-5 TRBV30 CAWSVMGQGNQPQHF TGTGCCTGGAGTGTAATGGGGCAGGGCAATCAGCCCCAGCATTTT
. . TRBJ2-5 TRBV27 CASSSSLGVETQYF TGTGCCAGCAGTTCGTCCCTAGGGGTAGAGACCCAGTACTTC
. . TRBJ1-6 TRBV7-2 CASSPGQFYNSPLHF TGTGCCAGCAGCCCCGGACAGTTCTATAATTCACCCCTCCACTTT
. TRBD2 TRBJ2-3 TRBV4-1 CASSPVGGSLGTQYF TGCGCCAGCAGCCCGGTAGGCGGGAGTTTAGGTACGCAGTATTTT
. TRBD1 TRBJ2-1 TRBV4-3 CASSQDWTGYNEQFF TGCGCCAGCAGCCAAGATTGGACAGGCTACAATGAGCAGTTCTTC
few TRBD1 TRBJ2-2 TRBV4-2 CASSPGGQASNGELFF TGTGCCAGCAGCCCAGGGGGACAGGCGAGTAACGGGGAGCTGTTTTTT
. TRBD1 TRBJ2-6 TRBV5-1 CASSRDRAGANVLTF TGCGCCAGCAGCAGAGACAGGGCTGGGGCCAACGTCCTGACTTTC
. . TRBJ1-2 TRBV6-5 CASSYDRSSHGYTF TGTGCCAGCAGTTACGACAGGAGCTCCCATGGCTACACCTTC
. . TRBJ1-2 TRBV2 CASSDWAGYTF TGTGCCAGCAGTGATTGGGCTGGCTACACCTTC
. . TRBJ1-2 TRBV30 CAWSAQGGGVVPYGYTF TGTGCCTGGAGTGCTCAAGGGGGTGGGGTTGTTCCCTATGGCTACACCTTC
few . TRBJ1-2 TRBV7-9 CASRAGESYGYTF TGTGCCAGCAGGGCAGGCGAGAGCTATGGCTACACCTTC
. TRBD1 TRBJ2-5 TRBV9 CASSVTGWETQYF TGTGCCAGCAGCGTGACAGGGTGGGAGACCCAGTACTTC
. . TRBJ2-7 TRBV29-1 CSVEARGSYEQYF TGCAGCGTTGAAGCCAGGGGCTCCTACGAGCAGTACTTC
. . TRBJ2-4 TRBV15 CATASQLAKNIQYF TGTGCCACAGCTAGTCAGCTAGCCAAAAACATTCAGTACTTC
. . TRBJ2-1 TRBV6-5 CASQRHYSYNEQFF TGTGCCAGCCAAAGACATTACTCCTACAATGAGCAGTTCTTC
. . TRBJ1-2 TRBV19 CASSILLDSGYTF TGTGCCAGTAGTATCCTCCTTGACTCTGGCTACACCTTC
. . TRBJ1-1 TRBV28 CASSRDNRAFF TGTGCCAGCAGTCGGGACAACCGAGCTTTCTTT
. TRBD1 TRBJ1-5 TRBV29-1 CSDGQGARPQHF TGCAGCGACGGACAGGGGGCTCGGCCCCAGCATTTT
. TRBD1 TRBJ2-2 TRBV5-4 CASSLQGADTGELFF TGTGCCAGCAGCTTACAGGGGGCCGACACCGGGGAGCTGTTTTTT
. TRBD1 TRBJ2-7 TRBV7-8 CASSSPGTGFSYEQYF TGTGCCAGCAGCTCCCCCGGGACAGGGTTCTCCTACGAGCAGTACTTC
. TRBD1 TRBJ2-2 TRBV9 CASSVVSGGTGELFF TGTGCCAGCAGCGTAGTTTCAGGGGGCACCGGGGAGCTGTTTTTT
. TRBD1 TRBJ2-2 TRBV4-3 CASSQSQGATGELFF TGCGCCAGCAGCCAATCCCAGGGGGCCACCGGGGAGCTGTTTTTT